Below, 27 T cell receptor beta chains from the same sample are listed, as sequenced in a study of cytomegalovirus exposure and HLA in healthy donors. Repertoires were generated with immunoSEQ multiplex PCR, while TCRdb's copy carries only in-frame clones and drops some. The repertoire has some 320,000 clones, 87% of them found once; the top ten carry approximately 1%. The source material was PBMCs. These receptors were taken from a woman aged 30 to 39 in good health and CMV-seropositive.

The CDR3 here is CASSLARRGQRADTQYF. The CDR3 bases are TGTGCCAGCAGCTTAGCGCGCAGGGGGCAGAGGGCAGATACGCAGTATTTT. The rearrangement uses TRBV11-2 and TRBJ2-3; 8 nucleotides line up with TRBD1. There are 17 residues in the CDR3. Per germline, CDR1 SGHAT and CDR2 FQNNGV. V lost 1 base and J lost 4; bases outside the gene matches: 10.

The chain carries TRBV2 and TRBJ2-1; D possibly matches TRBD1 or TRBD2 (5 bases each). This CDR3 has 15 amino acids. V lost 8 bases and J lost 0, with 14 bases in between. Germline V gives CDR1 SNHLY, CDR2 FYNNEI. This chain's CDR3 is CASVGVLSSYNEQFF. CDR3 DNA: TGTGCCAGCGTGGGGGTCCTTAGCTCCTACAATGAGCAGTTCTTC.

The chain uses TRBV6-4 and TRBJ2-1; D uncertain. The CDR3 loop spans 11 amino acids. Looked up from germline, CDR1 is MRHNA and CDR2 is SNTAGT. The V end lost 8 bases, the J end lost 5 bases, and 7 bases lay between the germline ends. The CDR3 protein is CASSYNNEQFF. In DNA, the CDR3 is TGTGCCAGCTCTTACAACAATGAGCAGTTCTTC.

This chain links TRBV20-1 with TRBJ1-2; D gene uncertain. The CDR3 length is 11 residues. V lost 1 base, J lost 4 bases, and 4 bases lay in between. Germline V gene lookup returns CDR1 DFQATT and CDR2 SNEGSKA (reference sequence). CDR3 nucleotides: TGCAGTGCTAGAGCGGTCTATGGCTACACCTTC. As protein: CSARAVYGYTF.

The chain combines TRBV7-9 with TRBJ2-1, with 7 bases identical to TRBD2. Germline-derived CDR1 and CDR2 are SEHNR and FQNEAQ (reference sequence). The CDR3 is 17 residues long. The junction had 12 bases not matched to a gene; V was cut back by 3 bases and J by 4 bases. The CDR3 loop reads CASSFGRLYGAYNEQFF. The DNA of the CDR3 is TGTGCCAGCAGCTTCGGGAGGCTGTATGGGGCTTACAATGAGCAGTTCTTC.

The chain carries TRBV2 and TRBJ1-2; TRBD1 matches at 7 bases. The CDR3 runs to 15 residues. CDR1 and CDR2 (germline): SNHLY, FYNNEI. J gave up 4 bases and V 5 bases, and 10 bases lay outside the gene matches. Written as DNA, the CDR3 is TGTGCCAGCAGTCAAGGCAGGGGGAAGGGCTATGGCTACACCTTC. This gives the protein CASSQGRGKGYGYTF. Based on the CDR3 plus reference TRBV2 and TRBJ1-2, the full variable domain is EPEVTQTPSHQVTQMGQEVILRCVPISNHLYFYWYRQILGQKVEFLVSFYNNEISEKSEIFDDQFSVERPDGSNFTLKIRSTKLEDSAMYFCASSQGRGKGYGYTFGSGTRLTVV.

This clone was seen only a few times. The chain uses TRBV2 and TRBJ2-2; D remains ambiguous. CDR3 length equals 13 residues. The V and J ends lost 0 bases and 13 bases respectively, with 12 bases between them. Per germline, CDR1 SNHLY and CDR2 FYNNEI. The CDR3 sequence: CASSEARPRGLFF. The DNA for the CDR3 is TGTGCCAGCAGTGAAGCGCGACCGCGAGGGCTGTTTTTT.

The chain recombines TRBV7-6 with TRBJ2-5; 9 bases are a match to TRBD2. J gave up 0 bases and V 5 bases, and 19 bases lay outside the gene matches. The CDR3 is 20 residues long. Germline CDR1 SGHVS, CDR2 FNYEAQ. The CDR3 region is CASSRRDMGLAGSYQETQYF. The CDR3 coding sequence is TGTGCCAGCAGCAGGCGGGACATGGGTCTAGCGGGGTCGTACCAAGAGACCCAGTACTTC.

This chain connects TRBV4-1 to TRBJ1-1, with a possible D match to TRBD1 (5 bases). The CDR3 totals 15 residues. Trimming cost V 4 bases and J 6 bases, with 18 bases left between them. Germline loops: CDR1 MGHRA, CDR2 YSYEKL. The CDR3 loop reads CASSPPSGGRPEAFF. The CDR3, as DNA: TGCGCCAGCAGCCCACCCTCGGGGGGGAGGCCTGAAGCTTTCTTT.

This clone was seen a single time. The chain has TRBV2 and TRBJ2-3, with D possibly called TRBD1 or TRBD2 (6 bases each). The V end lost 6 bases, the J end lost 5 bases, and 24 bases lay between the germline ends. The CDR3 totals 17 residues. The V gene's germline CDR1 is SNHLY and CDR2 FYNNEI. In nucleotides, the CDR3 is TGTGCCAGCAGGGGACCTCAAAAGGGGGGCGCGGGAGATACGCAGTATTTT. It translates to CASRGPQKGGAGDTQYF.

The chain combines TRBV30 with TRBJ2-1; the D call may be TRBD1 or TRBD2 (5 bases each). CDR1 and CDR2 from the germline V gene are GTSNPN and SVGIG (reference sequence). Deletions cut 2 bases from V and 5 bases from J, with 7 bases between. The CDR3 loop spans 12 amino acids. The CDR3 nucleotides are TGTGCCTGGAGTATGGGGGACAATGAGCAGTTCTTC. The encoded protein is CAWSMGDNEQFF.

The chain combines TRBV27 with TRBJ1-2; D ambiguous. V was clipped by 5 bases and J by 5 bases, with 12 bases between them. This CDR3 is built from 13 residues. Looked up from germline, CDR1 is MNHEY and CDR2 is SMNVEV (reference sequence). CDR3 nucleotide sequence: TGTGCCAGCAGTATGTCCGTAATATATGGCTACACCTTC. Protein product: CASSMSVIYGYTF.

This clone was seen only a few times. CDR3 sequence: CASRPLWGMNTEAFF. DNA of the CDR3: TGTGCCAGTAGGCCTCTATGGGGAATGAACACTGAAGCTTTCTTT. The chain has TRBV19 and TRBJ1-1; no reliable D call. CDR1 is LNHDA and CDR2 is SQIVND in the germline V gene (reference sequence). V dropped 6 bases and J dropped 0 bases, with 14 bases sitting between them. The CDR3 runs to 15 residues.

The chain carries TRBV11-1 and TRBJ2-7; D perhaps matches TRBD1 (5 bases). CDR1 is SGHAT and CDR2 is FQDESV in the germline V gene (reference sequence). V was cut by 1 base and J by 3 bases, with 10 bases left in between. The CDR3 sequence is 14 residues long. DNA of the CDR3: TGTGCCAGCAGCTTAGTTTCAGGGTACTACGAGCAGTACTTC. It yields the protein CASSLVSGYYEQYF.

The chain uses TRBV6-5 and TRBJ2-1; D is unclear. V was shortened by 7 bases and J by 6 bases, with 16 bases between the two germline ends. Germline assignment: CDR1 MNHEY and CDR2 SVGAGI. This CDR3 region has 14 residues. The CDR3 here is CASKGHADLNEQFF. CDR3 in DNA: TGTGCCAGCAAAGGGCACGCGGATCTCAATGAGCAGTTCTTC.

This clone has a handful of counts. This sequence joins TRBV28 and TRBJ2-3; 9 bases are a match to TRBD2. Unmatched junction bases numbered 11, after V lost 4 bases and J lost 3 bases. The CDR3 is 17 amino acids. The germline gives CDR1 MDHEN, CDR2 SYDVKM. CDR3 loop: CASSSDLAGVGTDTQYF. CDR3 nucleotides: TGTGCCAGCAGTTCTGACTTAGCGGGAGTCGGTACAGATACGCAGTATTTT.

The CDR3 loop reads CASSPSGNYEQYF. As DNA, the CDR3 is TGTGCCAGCAGCCCCTCAGGGAACTACGAGCAGTACTTC. J is TRBJ2-7 and V is TRBV7-6; weak D call: TRBD1 (5 bases). The CDR3 length is 13 residues. Germline V gives CDR1 SGHVS, CDR2 FNYEAQ. Trimming shortened V by 5 bases and J by 3 bases, and 11 bases separated the two germline ends.

The rearrangement joins TRBV29-1 to TRBJ2-1; D call uncertain. Germline V lookup: CDR1 SQVTM, CDR2 ANQGSEA. Trimming shortened V by 7 bases and J by 5 bases, and 21 bases separated the two germline ends. The CDR3 spans 15 residues. The CDR3 region has the DNA TGCAGCGCCGAAGGTTCCAGCGCCTACCACAATGAGCAGTTCTTC. This sequence encodes CSAEGSSAYHNEQFF.

The rearrangement uses TRBV6-1 and TRBJ2-2, with 8 bases aligning to TRBD1. The germline CDR1 and CDR2 sequences are MNHNS and SASEGT. Trimming at V came to 9 bases and at J to 3 bases, leaving 6 bases not matched to a gene. The CDR3 totals 14 residues. CDR3 sequence reads: CASSQGAHTGELFF. The CDR3 nucleotides read TGTGCCAGTTCTCAGGGGGCGCACACCGGGGAGCTGTTTTTT.

The rearrangement links TRBV7-3 to TRBJ2-2; no clear D gene. Germline-derived CDR1 and CDR2 are SGHTA and FQGTGA. The CDR3 covers 17 residues. Trimming shortened V by 5 bases and J by 3 bases, and 19 bases separated the two germline ends. Written as DNA, the CDR3 is TGTGCCAGCAGCCTCAGTCCAGGCCGCCTATACACCGGGGAGCTGTTTTTT. As protein: CASSLSPGRLYTGELFF.

On this clone itself: The junction and the germline gene differ at one end; a read error may be behind it. The rearrangement uses TRBV28 and TRBJ1-2, with TRBD1 as a possible D gene (6 bases). Germline CDR1 and CDR2: MDHEN and SYDVKM. The CDR3 runs 12 residues. The chain's CDR3 is CASSLGRGTGFF. The DNA for the CDR3 is TGTGCCAGCAGTTTGGGTAGGGGGACGGGATTCTTC.

This clone has only a few counts. The chain is built from TRBV6-4 and TRBJ2-1, with 10 nucleotides matching TRBD2. Germline CDR1 is MRHNA and CDR2 is SNTAGT. With V trimmed by 3 bases and J by 4 bases, 6 bases remained unmatched. This CDR3 comprises 16 residues. This chain's CDR3 is CASSDRASGGYNEQFF. The CDR3 bases are TGTGCCAGCAGTGATAGGGCTAGCGGGGGATACAATGAGCAGTTCTTC.

V usage is TRBV9 and J usage is TRBJ2-7; D possibly matches TRBD1 or TRBD2 (5 bases each). Trimming took 0 bases from V and 0 from J, leaving 13 bases between them. The CDR3 is made up of 16 amino acids. Germline loops: CDR1 SGDLS, CDR2 YYNGEE. CDR3 residues: CASSVEVGPSSYEQYF. In DNA, the CDR3 is TGTGCCAGCAGCGTAGAGGTGGGACCCAGCTCCTACGAGCAGTACTTC. Based on the CDR3 plus reference TRBV9 and TRBJ2-7, the full variable domain is DSGVTQTPKHLITATGQRVTLRCSPRSGDLSVYWYQQSLDQGLQFLIQYYNGEERAKGNILERFSAQQFPDLHSELNLSSLELGDSALYFCASSVEVGPSSYEQYFGPGTRLTVT.

The V gene is TRBV28, the J gene TRBJ2-2; no firm D call. Germline CDR1 is MDHEN and CDR2 is SYDVKM. V was clipped by 10 bases and J by 1 base, with 10 bases between them. CDR3 length: 13 amino acids. In nucleotides, the CDR3 is TGTGCCACCCCCCTCTTGAACACCGGGGAGCTGTTTTTT. Amino acid sequence: CATPLLNTGELFF. The complete variable domain, with remaining parts taken from reference TRBV28 and TRBJ2-2, reads DVKVTQSSRYLVKRTGEKVFLECVQDMDHENMFWYRQDPGLGLRLIYFSYDVKMKEKGDIPEGYSVSREKKERFSLILESASTNQTSMYLCATPLLNTGELFFGEGSRLTVL.

The V call is TRBV27, the J call TRBJ1-5; D is perhaps TRBD1 (5 bases). The CDR3 spans 16 residues. Trimming pared 3 bases from V and 5 bases from J, leaving 17 bases between. The germline gives CDR1 MNHEY, CDR2 SMNVEV (reference sequence). The CDR3 DNA sequence: TGTGCCAGCAGTTTTACAAGCTCCACAGGTTATCAGCCCCAGCATTTT. Translation: CASSFTSSTGYQPQHF.

The rearrangement uses TRBV4-1 and TRBJ2-7, with TRBD1 matching 8 bases. Germline CDR1 MGHRA, CDR2 YSYEKL. There are 15 residues in the CDR3. J lost 2 bases, V lost 1 base, and 4 bases had no gene match. DNA for the CDR3: TGCGCCAGCAGCCAAGTTGGACAGGGAACCTACGAGCAGTACTTC. This encodes CASSQVGQGTYEQYF.

The chain couples TRBV6-1 to TRBJ1-2; 12 nucleotides match TRBD1. V shed 10 bases and J 7 bases; nucleotides not matched to a gene: 4. This CDR3 has 12 amino acids. CDR1 is MNHNS and CDR2 is SASEGT in the germline V gene. CDR3 protein: CAMGTGGFGYTF. In nucleotides, the CDR3 is TGTGCCATGGGGACAGGGGGCTTTGGCTACACCTTC.